These 8 T cell receptor beta chains share one sample of origin, sequenced in a study of cytomegalovirus exposure and HLA in healthy donors. 13 Jbeta primers and 60 Vbeta primers were used for the PCR. The repertoire was sequenced with immunoSEQ multiplex PCR; TCRdb's copy has only in-frame clones and lacks some. Here the sample spans around 180,000 clones, around 77% being singletons. Input material: PBMCs. The receptors shown here come from a man aged 55-75 years in good health and CMV-seronegative.

This chain links TRBV6-7 with TRBJ2-7; 8 positions agree with TRBD1. TRBV6-7 is designated an ORF whose function remains uncertain. The V segment lost 2 bases and the J segment 6 bases; nucleotides outside the gene matches: 6. The CDR3 extends over 14 amino acids. CDR3 sequence (DNA): TGTGCCAGCAGTTACCTGGGACAGGCCCGCGAGCAGTACTTC. Residues: CASSYLGQAREQYF.

V is TRBV28 and J is TRBJ2-3, with D possibly matching TRBD2 (5 bases). The germline V gene encodes CDR1 MDHEN and CDR2 SYDVKM. The CDR3 length is 15 residues. The V end lost 2 bases, the J end lost 0 bases, and 9 bases lay between the germline ends. The CDR3 protein is CASSLNGLSTDTQYF. In DNA form, the CDR3 reads TGTGCCAGCAGTTTAAACGGACTGAGCACAGATACGCAGTATTTT.

This clone was detected only a few times. This chain links TRBV12-1 with TRBJ2-3; the table's D call, TRBD1, has no DNA check behind it. TRBV12-1 is an annotated pseudogene. This CDR3 has 14 amino acids. CDR3: CASSRGQGADTQYF. CDR3 sequence (DNA): TGTGCCAGCAGTCGCGGACAGGGCGCAGATACGCAGTATTTT.

The genes are TRBV5-4 and TRBJ2-7, with 7 positions matching TRBD2. This CDR3 spans 15 amino acids. Germline loops: CDR1 SGHNT, CDR2 YYREEE (reference sequence). Trimming cost V 6 bases and J 1 base; bases outside gene matches: 10. CDR3 region: CASTLGSSGSYEQYF. CDR3 coding DNA: TGTGCCAGCACTTTGGGGTCTAGCGGATCCTACGAGCAGTACTTC.

The rearrangement joins TRBV6-1 to TRBJ1-2; perhaps TRBD1 as D (6 bases). The V and J ends lost 2 bases and 4 bases respectively, with 20 bases between them. Germline assignment: CDR1 MNHNS and CDR2 SASEGT. The length of the CDR3 is 17 residues. In DNA form, the CDR3 reads TGTGCCAGCAGTGAACACGAAAGGGGGAGAGGAAGCTATGGCTACACCTTC. Translation: CASSEHERGRGSYGYTF.

This chain connects TRBV5-1 to TRBJ1-6, with a possible D match to TRBD1 (6 bases). From germline, CDR1 is SGHRS and CDR2 YFSETQ. The V end was cut by 4 bases, the J end by 5 bases, with 10 bases between. CDR3 length: 14 residues. CDR3 DNA: TGCGCCAGCAGCGTAGACAGGAATAATTCACCCCTCCACTTT. It specifies CASSVDRNNSPLHF.

This clone appeared a single time. V gene TRBV6-6 combines with J gene TRBJ2-7; no clear D gene. The CDR3 is made up of 12 amino acids. Germline V gene data show CDR1 as MNHNY and CDR2 as SVGAGI (reference sequence). V was trimmed by 2 bases and J by 2 bases, leaving 4 bases between them. Here the CDR3 reads CASSYIAYEQYF. CDR3 bases: TGTGCCAGCAGTTACATCGCCTACGAGCAGTACTTC.

With respect to this clone: Mismatch with germline at one junction end may stem from a read error. The chain couples TRBV6-6 to TRBJ2-7, with 8 bases identical to TRBD2. Germline CDR1 reads MNHNY; CDR2 reads SVGAGI (reference sequence). This CDR3 comprises 11 residues. The CDR3 reads CASSAGGGLNF. The CDR3 DNA is TGTGCCAGCAGCGCGGGGGGCGGGCTGAACTTC.